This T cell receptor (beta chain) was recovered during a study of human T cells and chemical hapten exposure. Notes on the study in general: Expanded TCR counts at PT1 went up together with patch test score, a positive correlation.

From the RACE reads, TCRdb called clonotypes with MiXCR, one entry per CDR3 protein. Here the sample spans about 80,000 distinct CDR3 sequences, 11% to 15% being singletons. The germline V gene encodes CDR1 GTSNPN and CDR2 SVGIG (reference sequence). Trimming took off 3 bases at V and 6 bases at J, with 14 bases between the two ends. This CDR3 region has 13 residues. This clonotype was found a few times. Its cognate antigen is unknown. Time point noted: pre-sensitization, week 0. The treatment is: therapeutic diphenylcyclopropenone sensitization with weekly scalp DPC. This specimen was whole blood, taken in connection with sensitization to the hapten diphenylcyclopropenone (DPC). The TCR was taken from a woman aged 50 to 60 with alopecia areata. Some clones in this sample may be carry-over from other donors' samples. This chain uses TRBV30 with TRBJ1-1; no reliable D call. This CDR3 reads CAWSAFLGAEAFF. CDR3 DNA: TGTGCCTGGAGCGCATTCCTGGGAGCTGAAGCTTTCTTT.